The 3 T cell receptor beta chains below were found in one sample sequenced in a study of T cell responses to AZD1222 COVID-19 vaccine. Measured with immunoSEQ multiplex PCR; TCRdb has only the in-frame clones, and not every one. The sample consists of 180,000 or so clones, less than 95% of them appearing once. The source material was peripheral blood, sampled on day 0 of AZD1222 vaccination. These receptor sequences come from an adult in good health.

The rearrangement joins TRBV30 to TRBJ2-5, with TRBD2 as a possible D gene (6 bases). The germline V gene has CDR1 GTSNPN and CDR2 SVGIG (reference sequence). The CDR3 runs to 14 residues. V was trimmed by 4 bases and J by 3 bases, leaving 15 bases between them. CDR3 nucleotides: TGTGCCTGGACGATTGGACGGGGGAAAGAGACCCAGTACTTC. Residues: CAWTIGRGKETQYF.

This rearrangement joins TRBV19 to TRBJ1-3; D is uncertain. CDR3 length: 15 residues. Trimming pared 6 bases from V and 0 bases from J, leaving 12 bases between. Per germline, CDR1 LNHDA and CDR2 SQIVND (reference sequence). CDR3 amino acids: CASSSGLFSGNTIYF. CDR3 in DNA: TGTGCCAGTAGCTCAGGCCTCTTCTCTGGAAACACCATATATTTT.

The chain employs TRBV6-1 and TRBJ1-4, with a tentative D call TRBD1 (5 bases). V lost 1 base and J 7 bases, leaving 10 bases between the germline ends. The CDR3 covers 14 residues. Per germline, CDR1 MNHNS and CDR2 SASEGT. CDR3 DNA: TGTGCCAGCAGTGAAGGGGGGACTTTTGAAAAACTGTTTTTT. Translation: CASSEGGTFEKLFF.